This TCR beta chain was recovered during a study of PD-L1 blockade in urothelial cancer. On the study more broadly: The year 2014 saw patients start atezolizumab, 1,200 mg intravenously every 3 weeks. Median blood clonality was roughly 0.078, with some 89,000 unique TCRs.

CDR1 SGHTA and CDR2 FQGNSA come from the germline V gene. The V and J ends lost 0 bases and 3 bases, in that order; junction bases with no gene match: 11. This CDR3 contains 18 residues. Patient disease was locally advanced or metastatic urothelial carcinoma. Each individual provided 1 to 8 samples (taken pretreatment and on-treatment). Clones were sequenced by immunoSEQ multiplex PCR, and TCRdb holds only the in-frame ones, with some missing. Counted here are 40,000 to 45,000 clones, around 82% occurring once; the ten biggest clones make up about 3.3%. The V gene is TRBV7-2, the J gene TRBJ2-3; TRBD1 matches 8 bases. This material consisted of PBMCs, taken around atezolizumab (anti-PD-L1) treatment. This TCR was recovered from a man between 65 and 85 years old with urothelial cancer. The chain's CDR3 is CASSLARTGRIATDTQYF. DNA of the CDR3: TGTGCCAGCAGCTTAGCACGGACAGGGAGGATTGCAACAGATACGCAGTATTTT.